Presented here are 8 T cell receptor beta chains from one specimen sequenced in a study of T cells in Graves' hyperthyroidism and ophthalmopathy. Amplification of TCR beta CDR3 regions used RNA as the template. In the first-round RT-PCR of the TCR CDR3, the HTBI primer set was used. TCRdb fed the multiplex PCR reads into MiXCR, producing one record per CDR3 protein. The data show 200,000 to 300,000 distinct CDR3 sequences, with 24% seen just once and about a third held by the top ten. Sequencing used blood. The receptors here all came from a woman aged 40 to 50 with Graves' ophthalmopathy.

The sample holds many counts of this clonotype. V and J are TRBV7-2 and TRBJ2-7; D uncertain. This CDR3 spans 11 amino acids. Trimming took off 3 bases at V and 6 bases at J, with 6 bases between the two ends. Germline V gene sequence: CDR1 SGHTA, CDR2 FQGNSA. CDR3 sequence: CASSLKSEQYF. In nucleotides, the CDR3 is TGTGCCAGCAGCTTGAAAAGCGAGCAGTACTTC.

Ten or more counts support this clonotype. At one of its ends the junction is not consistent with the germline gene, which may arise from a read error. The genes are TRBV29-1 and TRBJ2-7; D call uncertain. The CDR3 length is 8 residues. From germline, CDR1 is SQVTM and CDR2 ANQGSEA. CDR3 DNA sequence: TGCAGCGTTGATGGTATCACCTTC. Protein sequence: CSVDGITF.

The V call is TRBV5-8, the J call TRBJ2-5; 7 nucleotides line up with TRBD1. The V gene's germline CDR1 is SGHTS and CDR2 YDEGEE. The CDR3 is 14 residues long. Losses at the gene ends were 5 bases for V and 7 bases for J; bases not matched to a gene: 11. The DNA for the CDR3 is TGTGCCAGCAGGCACCAGGGACAGAGCTCGACCCAGTACTTC. It codes for CASRHQGQSSTQYF.

This clonotype was recorded at least ten times. The gene calls are TRBV28 and TRBJ2-1; TRBD2 might be the D (5 bases). Germline V lookup: CDR1 MDHEN, CDR2 SYDVKM. This CDR3 has 11 amino acids. Trimming cost V 2 bases and J 15 bases, with 11 bases left between them. CDR3 nucleotide sequence: TGTGCCAGCAGTTTACCCACCCGGGGGTTCTTC. Its protein is CASSLPTRGFF.

This clonotype was observed many times. The chain joins TRBV15 to TRBJ1-3; D gene unclear. The CDR3 length is 13 residues. Trimming removed 0 bases from V and 2 bases from J, with 2 bases in between. In germline, CDR1 is LNHNV, CDR2 YYDKDF (reference sequence). The CDR3 is CATSRDAGNTIYF. DNA for the CDR3: TGTGCCACCAGCAGAGATGCTGGAAACACCATATATTTT. The full variable domain, its missing parts supplied by reference TRBV15 and TRBJ1-3, is DAMVIQNPRYQVTQFGKPVTLSCSQTLNHNVMYWYQQKSSQAPKLLFHYYDKDFNNEADTPDNFQSRRPNTSFCFLDIRSPGLGDTAMYLCATSRDAGNTIYFGEGSWLTVV.

This clonotype was seen ten or more times. This chain joins TRBV30 and TRBJ2-7; 7 nucleotides line up with TRBD1. The CDR3 spans 16 residues. Germline CDR1 GTSNPN, CDR2 SVGIG (reference sequence). The V and J ends lost 2 bases and 1 base, in that order; junction bases with no gene match: 11. CDR3 protein: CAWSNPDRWGSYEQYF. In nucleotides, the CDR3 is TGTGCCTGGAGTAATCCGGACAGGTGGGGATCCTACGAGCAGTACTTC.

The CDR3 region is CASSPAGEGPYEQYF. The CDR3, as DNA: TGTGCCAGCAGCCCAGCGGGCGAGGGCCCCTACGAGCAGTACTTC. The chain joins TRBV6-2 or TRBV6-3 to TRBJ2-7, with D possibly TRBD2 on 6 matching bases. V was cut by 6 bases and J by 2 bases, with 17 bases left in between. CDR1 MNHEY and CDR2 SVGEGT come from the germline V gene. The CDR3 sequence is 15 residues long.

In its sample, this clonotype was seen many times. The genes are TRBV7-2 and TRBJ2-5; D is uncertain. Germline CDR1 is SGHTA and CDR2 is FQGNSA. Trimming left V 4 bases short and J 2 bases short, with 11 bases between. This CDR3 is built from 14 residues. The CDR3 protein is CASSSKRSQETQYF. DNA for the CDR3: TGTGCCAGCAGCTCGAAGCGCTCTCAAGAGACCCAGTACTTC.